This T cell receptor (beta chain) appears in the sequencing data of a study of early T cells in non-severe SARS-CoV-2 infection. TCRdb analysed the 5' RACE reads with MiXCR anew, one entry per CDR3 protein. The data show about 69,000 distinct CDR3 sequences, 9.5% to 12% seen once. The table lists this clonotype with a few counts. The CDR3 is made up of 14 amino acids. V lost 8 bases to trimming and J lost 3 bases; unmatched junction nucleotides: 10. Germline values: CDR1 SNHLY, CDR2 FYNNEI. The chain carries TRBV2 and TRBJ2-7; 7 bases agree with TRBD1. This clonotype was obtained from an adult who was a healthcare worker with PCR-confirmed SARS-CoV-2 infection or an uninfected control (not recorded which). The specimen comprised whole blood, sampled at baseline. The CDR3 here is CASGRDSIHYEQYF. In DNA, the CDR3 is TGTGCCAGCGGCCGGGACAGTATCCACTACGAGCAGTACTTC.